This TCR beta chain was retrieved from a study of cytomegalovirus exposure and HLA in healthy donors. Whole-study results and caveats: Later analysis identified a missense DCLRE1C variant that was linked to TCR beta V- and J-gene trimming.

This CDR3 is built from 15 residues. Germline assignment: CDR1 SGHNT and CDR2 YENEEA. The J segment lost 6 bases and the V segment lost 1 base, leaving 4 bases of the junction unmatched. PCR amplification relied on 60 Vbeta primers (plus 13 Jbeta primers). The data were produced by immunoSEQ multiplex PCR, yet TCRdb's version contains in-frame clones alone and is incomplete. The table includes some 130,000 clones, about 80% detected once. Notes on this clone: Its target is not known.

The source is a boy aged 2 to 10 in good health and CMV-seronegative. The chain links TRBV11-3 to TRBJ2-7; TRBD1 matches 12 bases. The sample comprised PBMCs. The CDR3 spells CASSLGDRGPSEQYF. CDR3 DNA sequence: TGTGCCAGCAGCTTAGGGGACAGGGGGCCGAGCGAGCAGTACTTC.